This TCR beta chain is drawn from a study of neoadjuvant anti-PD-1 for oral cavity cancer. Data came from immunoSEQ multiplex PCR; TCRdb stores just in-frame clones and leaves some out. The sample shows 55,000 to 80,000 clones, around 80% of them seen only once. These newly diagnosed stage II-IVA oral cavity squamous cell carcinoma patients had no prior systemic or radiation treatment. There are 12 residues in the CDR3. Germline CDR1 is MDHEN and CDR2 is SYDVKM. The V end lost 5 bases, the J end lost 8 bases, and 12 bases lay between the germline ends. The chain couples TRBV28 to TRBJ1-2, with D perhaps TRBD1 (6 bases). The sequence derives from a person between 40 and 80 years old with oral cavity squamous cell carcinoma. The sequenced sample was PBMCs, obtained before nivolumab (anti-PD-1) treatment. CDR3 amino acids: CASSQWGGGYTF. The CDR3 nucleotides read TGTGCCAGCAGTCAGTGGGGGGGCGGCTACACCTTC.